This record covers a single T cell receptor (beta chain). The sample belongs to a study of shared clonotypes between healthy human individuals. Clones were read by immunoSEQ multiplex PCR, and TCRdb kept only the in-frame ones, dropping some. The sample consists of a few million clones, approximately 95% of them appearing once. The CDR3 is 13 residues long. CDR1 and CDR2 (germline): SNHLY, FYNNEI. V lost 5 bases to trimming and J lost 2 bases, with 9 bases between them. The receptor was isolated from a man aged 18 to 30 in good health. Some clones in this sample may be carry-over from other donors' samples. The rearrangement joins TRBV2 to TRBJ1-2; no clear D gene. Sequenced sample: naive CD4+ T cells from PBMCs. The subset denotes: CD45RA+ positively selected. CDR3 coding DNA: TGTGCCAGCAGTCCCAGGACGAACTATGGCTACACCTTC. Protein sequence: CASSPRTNYGYTF. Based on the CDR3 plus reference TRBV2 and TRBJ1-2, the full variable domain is EPEVTQTPSHQVTQMGQEVILRCVPISNHLYFYWYRQILGQKVEFLVSFYNNEISEKSEIFDDQFSVERPDGSNFTLKIRSTKLEDSAMYFCASSPRTNYGYTFGSGTRLTVV.